These 15 T cell receptor beta chains were sequenced from one sample in a study of cytomegalovirus exposure and HLA in healthy donors (dated by TCRdb to the late 2010s). The library came from the immunoSEQ multiplex PCR assay. A mixture of 60 forward primers for TCR Vbeta segments and 13 reverse primers for TCR Jbeta segments was used in the multiplex PCR. TCRdb provides this immuneACCESS table in a form limited to in-frame rearrangements. Some clones are lacking; in checked studies, under half of them reflect an unresolved V gene, and why the rest are absent is not known. This sample is represented by under 200,000 clones; 85% of them were singletons. The ten largest make up about 2.3% of the sample. The sequenced material came from PBMCs. These receptors were collected from a woman between 45 and 65 years old in good health and CMV-seronegative.

The chain employs TRBV29-1 and TRBJ1-1, with D possibly TRBD1 on 6 matching bases. Germline V gene sequence: CDR1 SQVTM, CDR2 ANQGSEA. The CDR3 has 12 residues. Trimming pared 7 bases from V and 0 bases from J, leaving 9 bases between. The CDR3 DNA follows: TGCAGCGCCGGACAGCTGAACACTGAAGCTTTCTTT. This sequence encodes CSAGQLNTEAFF.

The chain combines TRBV6-5 with TRBJ1-3; possibly TRBD1 for D (5 bases). The CDR3 spans 14 residues. Trimming left V 2 bases short and J 3 bases short, with 8 bases between. Germline V lookup: CDR1 MNHEY, CDR2 SVGAGI. As DNA, the CDR3 is TGTGCCAGCAGTTACGCCGACAGTGGAAACACCATATATTTT. It specifies CASSYADSGNTIYF.

The chain has TRBV6-5 and TRBJ1-2; D is undetermined. Germline V gives CDR1 MNHEY, CDR2 SVGAGI. V lost 0 bases and J lost 4, with 12 bases in between. This CDR3 is 15 amino acids long. The DNA of the CDR3 is TGTGCCAGCAGTTACTCCGGAGCGGTAGCCTATGGCTACACCTTC. Translating it yields CASSYSGAVAYGYTF.

The rearrangement joins TRBV4-1 to TRBJ2-2; D is unclear. With 0 bases removed from V and 0 bases from J, the gap between germline ends came to 5 bases. The CDR3 contains 15 residues. Germline loops: CDR1 MGHRA, CDR2 YSYEKL. The CDR3 spells CASSQDGANTGELFF. The CDR3 DNA is TGCGCCAGCAGCCAAGACGGAGCGAACACCGGGGAGCTGTTTTTT.

The chain recombines TRBV28 with TRBJ2-4; 7 positions match TRBD2. This CDR3 comprises 16 residues. Germline CDR1 and CDR2: MDHEN and SYDVKM. V lost 3 bases and J lost 2; bases outside the gene matches: 7. The CDR3 DNA reads TGTGCCAGCAGTTTGGTAATAGCGGGCTCCAAAAACATTCAGTACTTC. Its protein is CASSLVIAGSKNIQYF.

This clone was seen only a few times. The chain carries TRBV27 and TRBJ1-1, with TRBD1 as a possible D gene (6 bases). Trimming cost V 3 bases and J 6 bases, with 14 bases left between them. The CDR3 consists of 14 residues. Germline lookup yields CDR1 MNHEY and CDR2 SMNVEV (reference sequence). CDR3 residues: CASSFLGGRAEAFF. CDR3 bases: TGTGCCAGCAGTTTCCTCGGGGGGCGGGCTGAAGCTTTCTTT.

With respect to this clone: This CDR3 is missing its conserved last phenylalanine or tryptophan, likely due to a read error. As DNA, the CDR3 is TGTGCCAGCAGGGGGACAGGGGGGAGCAATCAGCCCCAGCATCTT. Translating gives CASRGTGGSNQPQHL. The V gene is TRBV27, the J gene TRBJ1-5, with 11 positions matching TRBD1. Per the germline V gene, CDR1 is MNHEY and CDR2 is SMNVEV (reference sequence). V gave up 6 bases and J gave up 1 base; unmatched junction bases: 2. This CDR3 comprises 15 residues.

This clone was counted once. CDR3 sequence (DNA): TGTGCCAGCAGTGTACTGACAGGGATTCAGTACTTC. Translation gives CASSVLTGIQYF. The V gene is TRBV28, the J gene TRBJ2-4, with 7 nucleotides matching TRBD1. CDR3 size: 12 residues. V dropped 5 bases and J dropped 10; count of bases not matched to a gene: 5. Germline assignment: CDR1 MDHEN and CDR2 SYDVKM. Full variable domain (outside the CDR3, taken from reference TRBV28 and TRBJ2-4): DVKVTQSSRYLVKRTGEKVFLECVQDMDHENMFWYRQDPGLGLRLIYFSYDVKMKEKGDIPEGYSVSREKKERFSLILESASTNQTSMYLCASSVLTGIQYFGAGTRLSVL.

This clone has a handful of counts. The chain's CDR3 is CASSLGENSNQPQHF. The CDR3 DNA reads TGTGCCAGCAGCTTGGGAGAGAATAGCAATCAGCCCCAGCATTTT. The V call is TRBV5-5, the J call TRBJ1-5; D is ambiguous. CDR3 size: 15 residues. With 0 bases removed from V and 0 bases from J, the gap between germline ends came to 7 bases. Germline V gene lookup returns CDR1 SGHKS and CDR2 YYEKEE (reference sequence).

This rearrangement joins TRBV18 to TRBJ2-1, with D possibly TRBD2 on 6 matching bases. The CDR3 runs to 15 residues. CDR1 is KGHSH, CDR2 LQKENI, per germline. The V end was cut by 5 bases, the J end by 0 bases, with 11 bases between. CDR3 residues: CASSAGTYSYNEQFF. For the CDR3, the DNA is TGTGCCAGCTCAGCTGGGACTTACTCCTACAATGAGCAGTTCTTC.

The chain combines TRBV5-5 with TRBJ2-1; 7 bases agree with TRBD1. The CDR3 has 15 amino acids. The J segment lost 9 bases and the V segment lost 6 bases, leaving 15 bases of the junction unmatched. CDR1 is SGHKS and CDR2 is YYEKEE in the germline V gene (reference sequence). CDR3 sequence reads: CASNSIQGPLGEQFF. The CDR3 DNA reads as TGTGCCAGCAACTCTATACAGGGGCCGCTGGGTGAGCAGTTCTTC.

This sequence joins TRBV2 and TRBJ2-2; D might be TRBD2 (6 bases). CDR3 length: 12 residues. The germline CDR1 and CDR2 sequences are SNHLY and FYNNEI. Trimming took off 9 bases at V and 2 bases at J, with 7 bases between the two ends. The CDR3 region has the DNA TGTGCCAGTGGGACTAACACCGGGGAGCTGTTTTTT. Amino acid sequence: CASGTNTGELFF.

In its sample, this clone was seen once. This chain uses TRBV7-6 with TRBJ2-7, with TRBD1 identical over 10 bases. The ends lost 6 bases at V and 5 bases at J; junction bases unmatched: 10. The germline CDR1 and CDR2 sequences are SGHVS and FNYEAQ. This CDR3 is 15 amino acids long. The CDR3 bases are TGTGCCAGCAGTCCTGGAGGGACAGGGGCTGACGAGCAGTACTTC. This gives the protein CASSPGGTGADEQYF.

The chain couples TRBV11-2 to TRBJ2-7, with D perhaps TRBD1 (5 bases). V shed 3 bases and J shed 2 bases, with 11 bases lying between them. The CDR3 loop spans 14 amino acids. Germline lookup yields CDR1 SGHAT and CDR2 FQNNGV. This chain's CDR3 is CASSFSTGAYEQYF. DNA for the CDR3: TGTGCCAGCAGCTTTTCAACAGGTGCCTACGAGCAGTACTTC.

V gene TRBV19 combines with J gene TRBJ2-2, with D perhaps matching TRBD2 (6 bases). CDR1 and CDR2 from the germline V gene are LNHDA and SQIVND (reference sequence). This CDR3 comprises 16 residues. V lost 5 bases to trimming and J lost 5 bases, with 18 bases between them. DNA for the CDR3: TGTGCCAGTAGTTCCCCACCGGGACTCAGTACCGGGGAGCTGTTTTTT. The encoded protein is CASSSPPGLSTGELFF.